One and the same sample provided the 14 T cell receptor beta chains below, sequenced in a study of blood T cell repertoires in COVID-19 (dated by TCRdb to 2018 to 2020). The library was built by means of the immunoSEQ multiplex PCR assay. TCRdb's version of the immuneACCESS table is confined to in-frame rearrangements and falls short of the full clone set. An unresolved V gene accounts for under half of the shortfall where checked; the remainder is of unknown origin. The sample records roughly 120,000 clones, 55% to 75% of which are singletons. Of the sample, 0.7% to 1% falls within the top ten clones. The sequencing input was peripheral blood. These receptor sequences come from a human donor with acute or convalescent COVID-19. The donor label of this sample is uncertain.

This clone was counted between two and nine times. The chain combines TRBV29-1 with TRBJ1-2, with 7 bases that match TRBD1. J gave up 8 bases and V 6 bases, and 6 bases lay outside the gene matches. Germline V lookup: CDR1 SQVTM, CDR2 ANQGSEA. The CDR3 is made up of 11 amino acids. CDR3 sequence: CSVTGVGGYTF. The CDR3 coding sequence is TGCAGCGTCACAGGGGTGGGGGGCTACACCTTC.

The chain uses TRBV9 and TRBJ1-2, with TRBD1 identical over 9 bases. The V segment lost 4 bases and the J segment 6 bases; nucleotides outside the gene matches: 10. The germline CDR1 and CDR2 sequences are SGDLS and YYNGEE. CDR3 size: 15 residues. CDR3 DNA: TGTGCCAGCAGCTTATACCTGACAGGGGGGGATGGCTACACCTTC. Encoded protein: CASSLYLTGGDGYTF.

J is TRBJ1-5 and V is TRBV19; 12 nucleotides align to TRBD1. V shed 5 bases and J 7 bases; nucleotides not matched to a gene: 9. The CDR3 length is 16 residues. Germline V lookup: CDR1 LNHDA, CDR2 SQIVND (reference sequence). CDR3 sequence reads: CASSVRGTGGEQPQHF. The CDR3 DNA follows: TGTGCCAGTAGTGTCCGTGGGACAGGGGGCGAGCAGCCCCAGCATTTT.

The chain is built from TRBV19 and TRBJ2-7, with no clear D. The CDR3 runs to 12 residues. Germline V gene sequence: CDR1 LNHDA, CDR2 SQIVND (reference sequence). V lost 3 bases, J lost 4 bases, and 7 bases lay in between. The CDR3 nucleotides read TGTGCCAGTAGTATGTACGGGTACGAGCAGTACTTC. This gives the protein CASSMYGYEQYF.

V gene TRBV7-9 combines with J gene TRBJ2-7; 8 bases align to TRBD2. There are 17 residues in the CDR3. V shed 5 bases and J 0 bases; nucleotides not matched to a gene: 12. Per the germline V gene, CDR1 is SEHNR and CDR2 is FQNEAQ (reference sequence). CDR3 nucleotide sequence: TGTGCCAGCAGCCCCGGGGGGGACGATAAGAGCTCCTACGAGCAGTACGTC. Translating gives CASSPGGDDKSSYEQYV.

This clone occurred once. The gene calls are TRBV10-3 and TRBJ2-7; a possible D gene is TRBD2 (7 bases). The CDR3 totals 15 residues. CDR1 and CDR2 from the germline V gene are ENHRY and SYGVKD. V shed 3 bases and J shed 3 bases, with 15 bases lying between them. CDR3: CAISERGGGGYEQYF. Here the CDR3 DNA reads TGTGCCATCAGTGAAAGGGGAGGGGGAGGCTACGAGCAGTACTTC.

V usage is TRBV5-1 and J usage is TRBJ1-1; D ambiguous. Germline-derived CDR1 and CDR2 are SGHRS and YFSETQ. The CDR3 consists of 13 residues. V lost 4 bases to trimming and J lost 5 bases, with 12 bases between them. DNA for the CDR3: TGCGCCAGCAGCCGTCAACCAGAAACTGAAGCTTTCTTT. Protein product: CASSRQPETEAFF.

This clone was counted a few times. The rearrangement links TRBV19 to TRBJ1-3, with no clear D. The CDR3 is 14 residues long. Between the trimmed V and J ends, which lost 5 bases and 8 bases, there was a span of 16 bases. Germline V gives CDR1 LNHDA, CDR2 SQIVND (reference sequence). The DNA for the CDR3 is TGTGCCAGTAGTCTCAGACGGGTCCGGGACACCATATATTTT. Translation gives CASSLRRVRDTIYF. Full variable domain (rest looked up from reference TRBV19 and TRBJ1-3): DGGITQSPKYLFRKEGQNVTLSCEQNLNHDAMYWYRQDPGQGLRLIYYSQIVNDFQKGDIAEGYSVSREKKESFPLTVTSAQKNPTAFYLCASSLRRVRDTIYFGEGSWLTVV.

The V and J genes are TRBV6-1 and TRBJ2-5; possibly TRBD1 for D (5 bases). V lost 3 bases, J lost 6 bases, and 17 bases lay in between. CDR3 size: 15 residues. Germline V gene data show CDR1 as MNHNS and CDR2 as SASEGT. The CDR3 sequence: CASSDRGQGVKTQYF. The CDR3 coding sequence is TGTGCCAGCAGTGATAGAGGTCAGGGTGTCAAGACCCAGTACTTC.

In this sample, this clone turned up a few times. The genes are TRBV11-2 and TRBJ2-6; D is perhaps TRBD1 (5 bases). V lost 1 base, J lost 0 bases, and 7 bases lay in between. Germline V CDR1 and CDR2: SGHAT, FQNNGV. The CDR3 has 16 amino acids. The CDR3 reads CASSLATGSGANVLTF. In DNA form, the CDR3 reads TGTGCCAGCAGCTTAGCTACAGGCTCTGGGGCCAACGTCCTGACTTTC.

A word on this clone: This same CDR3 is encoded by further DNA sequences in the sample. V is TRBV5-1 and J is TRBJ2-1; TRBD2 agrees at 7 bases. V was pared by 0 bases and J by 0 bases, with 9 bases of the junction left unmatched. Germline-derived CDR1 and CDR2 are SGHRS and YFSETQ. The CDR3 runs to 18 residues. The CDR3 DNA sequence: TGCGCCAGCAGCTTGGTCTGGGGGGGTGTCTTCTCCTACAATGAGCAGTTCTTC. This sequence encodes CASSLVWGGVFSYNEQFF.

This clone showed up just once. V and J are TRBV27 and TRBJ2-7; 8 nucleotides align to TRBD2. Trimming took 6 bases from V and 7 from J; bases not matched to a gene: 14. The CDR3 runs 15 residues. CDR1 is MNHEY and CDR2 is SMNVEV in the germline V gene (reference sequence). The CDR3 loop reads CASSLRGGGTWEQYF. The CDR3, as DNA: TGTGCCAGCAGCCTCCGGGGGGGAGGTACGTGGGAGCAGTACTTC.

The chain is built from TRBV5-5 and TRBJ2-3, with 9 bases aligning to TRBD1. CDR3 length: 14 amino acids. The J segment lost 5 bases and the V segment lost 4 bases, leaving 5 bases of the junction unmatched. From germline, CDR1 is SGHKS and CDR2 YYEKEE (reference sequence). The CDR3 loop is CASSGGQGRDTQYF. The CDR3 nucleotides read TGTGCCAGCAGCGGGGGACAGGGCCGAGATACGCAGTATTTT.

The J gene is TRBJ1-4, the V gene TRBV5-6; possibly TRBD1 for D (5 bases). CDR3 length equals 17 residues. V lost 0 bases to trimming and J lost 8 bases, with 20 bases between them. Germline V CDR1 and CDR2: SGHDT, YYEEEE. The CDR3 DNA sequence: TGTGCCAGCAGCTTGGACAGGACCCCTACCGGGAGGGAAAAACTGTTTTTT. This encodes CASSLDRTPTGREKLFF.